What follows describes a single T cell receptor (beta chain). Its specificity is not known. The junction differs from germline at one of its ends, possibly a read error. The CDR3 is 15 residues long. CDR1 is SNHLY, CDR2 FYNNEI, per germline. The assay was immunoSEQ multiplex PCR, and TCRdb's table has in-frame clones only and misses some. The sample carries about 180,000 clones, approximately 90% recorded once. The data are from a study of Ad26.COV2.S vaccination and SARS-CoV-2 variants. Study conclusions and caveats: The study found higher spike-specific TCR breadth in vaccine than placebo recipients. Comparable non-spike TCR breadth was observed in vaccine and placebo recipients.

The TCR originated in a human donor who had recovered from COVID-19. The rearrangement joins TRBV2 to TRBJ1-4, with 11 bases identical to TRBD1. Sequencing used peripheral blood, obtained after recovery from COVID-19. CDR3 nucleotides: TGTGCCAGCAATGAAGGACAGGGGGCGGGTGAAAAACTGTTTTTT. This encodes CASNEGQGAGEKLFF. The full variable domain, completed using reference TRBV2 and TRBJ1-4, is EPEVTQTPSHQVTQMGQEVILRCVPISNHLYFYWYRQILGQKVEFLVSFYNNEISEKSEIFDDQFSVERPDGSNFTLKIRSTKLEDSAMYFCASNEGQGAGEKLFFGSGTQLSVL.